These T cell receptor beta chains were read from a single sample in a study of blood T cell repertoires in COVID-19. Profiled with immunoSEQ multiplex PCR; TCRdb holds only in-frame clones, not every one. The sample holds about 270,000 clones, about nine tenths seen once. The specimen was PBMCs or T cells enriched from blood (not recorded which). These receptors were collected from a woman aged 40 to 50 with acute COVID-19. The CDR3 runs from the conserved cysteine through the conserved F or W. D genes are given only for firm matches. The size entry is marked missing in some rows and otherwise reads once, few, many or a size class.

abundance	d_gene	j_gene	v_gene	CDR3aa	CDR3nt
.	TRBD2	TRBJ2-5	TRBV6-6	CASRKREATETQYF	TGTGCCAGCAGAAAGCGGGAGGCGACGGAGACCCAGTACTTC
.	TRBD2	TRBJ2-2	TRBV4-3	CASSGTSGRVDTGELFF	TGCGCCAGCAGCGGGACTAGCGGGAGGGTGGACACCGGGGAGCTGTTTTTT
.	TRBD1	TRBJ1-5	TRBV6-2/TRBV6-3	CASSYLGQGYNQPQHF	TGTGCCAGCAGTTACCTTGGACAGGGTTACAATCAGCCCCAGCATTTT
.	.	TRBJ2-7	TRBV15	CATSRAGAGSYEQYF	TGTGCCACCAGCAGAGCAGGGGCGGGTTCCTACGAGCAGTACTTC
.	TRBD1	TRBJ2-7	TRBV6-2/TRBV6-3	CASRPPGQGDEQYF	TGTGCCAGCAGGCCTCCGGGACAGGGCGACGAGCAGTACTTC
.	TRBD1	TRBJ1-5	TRBV19	CASRGTGDQPQHF	TGTGCCAGTAGGGGGACAGGGGATCAGCCCCAGCATTTT
many	TRBD1	TRBJ1-6	TRBV4-1	CASSHPGQASPLHF	TGCGCCAGCAGCCACCCGGGACAGGCTTCACCCCTCCACTTT
.	.	TRBJ2-7	TRBV28	CASSFSGAPYEQYF	TGTGCCAGCAGTTTCTCGGGAGCACCCTACGAGCAGTACTTC
.	.	TRBJ1-3	TRBV5-5	CASSILLYGNTIYF	TGTGCCAGCAGCATTCTCCTTTATGGAAACACCATATATTTT
.	.	TRBJ1-5	TRBV2	CASSKNLQGSKPQHF	TGTGCCAGCAGTAAAAACCTACAGGGCTCGAAGCCCCAGCATTTT
.	TRBD2	TRBJ2-5	TRBV18	CASSISSGIQETQYF	TGTGCCAGCTCAATTTCTAGCGGCATACAAGAGACCCAGTACTTC
.	TRBD2	TRBJ2-2	TRBV5-1	CASSLASGRTDTGELFF	TGCGCCAGCAGCTTGGCTAGCGGGAGGACGGACACCGGGGAGCTGTTTTTT
.	.	TRBJ2-7	TRBV7-3	CASPQRSYEQYF	TGTGCCAGCCCGCAGCGCTCCTACGAGCAGTACTTC
.	.	TRBJ1-1	TRBV7-2	CASSSLIGGGYKAFF	TGTGCCAGCAGCTCCCTTATAGGGGGGGGATATAAAGCTTTCTTT
.	.	TRBJ1-5	TRBV6-5	CASSQPGSNQPQHF	TGTGCCAGCAGCCAACCCGGTAGCAATCAGCCCCAGCATTTT
.	TRBD1	TRBJ2-2	TRBV7-3	CASSLRDRPNTGELFF	TGTGCCAGCAGCTTAAGGGACAGGCCGAACACCGGGGAGCTGTTTTTT
.	.	TRBJ2-7	TRBV10-3	CAISESERAGQQYF	TGTGCCATCAGTGAGTCTGAGCGGGCAGGTCAGCAGTACTTC
.	TRBD1	TRBJ1-2	TRBV28	CASSLDRRYGYTF	TGTGCCAGCAGTCTGGACAGGCGGTATGGCTACACCTTC
.	TRBD1	TRBJ1-2	TRBV24-1	CATSDGIADRGYGYTF	TGTGCCACCAGTGATGGGATTGCCGACAGGGGCTATGGCTACACCTTC
.	.	TRBJ2-7	TRBV5-8	CASRDDSEQYF	TGTGCCAGCAGGGATGACAGCGAGCAGTACTTC
.	.	TRBJ2-3	TRBV3-1/TRBV3-2	CASSLRGSRTQYF	TGTGCCAGCAGCCTGCGGGGCTCTCGAACGCAGTATTTT
.	.	TRBJ2-1	TRBV7-9	CASSHPGRRVGIGFF	TGTGCCAGCAGTCATCCTGGCCGGAGGGTGGGGATCGGATTCTTC
.	TRBD2	TRBJ2-7	TRBV11-2	CASRSGRVPQQYF	TGTGCCAGCAGAAGCGGGAGGGTTCCCCAGCAGTACTTC
.	.	TRBJ2-7	TRBV30	CAWGEIAETYEQYF	TGTGCCTGGGGGGAGATAGCGGAGACCTACGAGCAGTACTTC
once	TRBD1	TRBJ2-1	TRBV7-3	CASSLTGQGIDNEQFF	TGTGCCAGCAGCTTAACCGGACAGGGGATTGACAATGAGCAGTTCTTC
.	TRBD1	TRBJ1-1	TRBV5-4	CASSFPQGGTEAFF	TGTGCCAGCAGCTTCCCACAGGGGGGCACTGAAGCTTTCTTT
.	.	TRBJ2-5	TRBV5-1	CASSLAKGETQYF	TGCGCCAGCAGCTTGGCCAAGGGGGAGACCCAGTACTTC
.	TRBD1	TRBJ1-1	TRBV25-1	CASSDSPGQTEAFF	TGTGCCAGCAGTGACTCCCCGGGACAGACTGAAGCTTTCTTT
once	.	TRBJ1-4	TRBV2	CASSSGIGRANEKLFF	TGTGCCAGCAGTTCCGGGATAGGGAGGGCTAATGAAAAACTGTTTTTT
.	.	TRBJ2-7	TRBV5-1	CASSSGFQVYEQYF	TGCGCCAGCAGCTCGGGATTTCAGGTCTACGAGCAGTACTTC
.	.	TRBJ1-1	TRBV19	CASGTKTGEAFF	TGTGCCAGTGGAACTAAAACAGGGGAAGCTTTCTTT
.	.	TRBJ1-1	TRBV7-2	CASSLSQNTEAFF	TGTGCCAGCAGCTTATCACAGAACACTGAAGCTTTCTTT
.	.	TRBJ1-1	TRBV7-2	CASSPRQVGSLGAFF	TGTGCCAGCAGCCCCAGACAGGTGGGGTCTTTAGGAGCTTTCTTT
.	.	TRBJ2-5	TRBV11-2	CASSLNSFQETQYF	TGTGCCAGCAGCTTAAATAGCTTCCAAGAGACCCAGTACTTC
.	TRBD2	TRBJ2-3	TRBV5-1	CASSLGSGRGTDTQYF	TGCGCCAGCAGCTTGGGAAGCGGGAGGGGCACAGATACGCAGTATTTT